A single sample is the source of the 13 T cell receptor beta chains below, sequenced in a study of molecular identifiers for immune sequencing clone quantification (dated by TCRdb to 2016 to 2019). Library preparation employed PCR. Reads for this sample came from a NextSeq 500. The raw public reads went through TCRdb reprocessing: fastp at Q25, MiXCR clone calling, in-frame beta chains kept. Rows with a matching CDR3 protein are joined into one entry that keeps the most common DNA and genes. The sample contains 79,000 or so distinct CDR3 sequences, around 25% of them found a single time. Roughly 0.8% of the sample is taken by the ten largest. The sample consisted of naive CD8+ T cells from blood, with Jurkat cell RNA spiked in. The cell subset or site label on this specimen signifies: FACS-sorted CD8+CD4-CCR7+CD45RA+ naive T cells. All receptors derive from a human donor in good health. Some libraries in this study had Jurkat cell RNA spiked in.

This clonotype was seen only once. The CDR3 carries no conserved terminal phenylalanine or tryptophan, so it likely arises from a read error. The J gene is TRBJ2-7, the V gene TRBV6-1; TRBD2 agrees at 9 bases. This CDR3 is 15 amino acids long. Trimming cost V 1 base and J 6 bases; bases outside gene matches: 7. Germline loops: CDR1 MNHNS, CDR2 SASEGT. The CDR3 sequence is CASSEVAGGPGEQYL. DNA of the CDR3: TGTGCCAGCAGTGAAGTTGCGGGAGGGCCGGGCGAGCAGTACTTG.

Details on this clonotype: A much larger clone is a single base away; this may be a read error. The CDR3 here is CASVPNSSYEQYF. DNA for the CDR3: TGTGCCAGCGTTCCGAATAGCTCCTACGAGCAGTACTTC. The chain joins TRBV7-9 to TRBJ2-7; D ambiguous. The CDR3 consists of 13 residues. V was clipped by 8 bases and J by 0 bases, with 11 bases between them. Germline-derived CDR1 and CDR2 are SEHNR and FQNEAQ (reference sequence).

As regards this clonotype: This sequence may be a read error, since a much larger clone differs from it by one base. This chain connects TRBV27 to TRBJ2-7, with D perhaps matching TRBD1 or TRBD2 (5 bases each). The V gene's germline CDR1 is MNHEY and CDR2 SMNVEV (reference sequence). This CDR3 has 14 amino acids. The V gene lost 6 bases and the J gene lost 5 bases, with 17 bases spanning the gap. CDR3 sequence: CASRLSTRGDEQYF. DNA for the CDR3: TGTGCCAGCAGATTGAGCACCCGAGGGGACGAGCAGTACTTC.

Of note for this clonotype: A read error is possible here, since a much larger clone lies one base away. The V and J genes are TRBV27 and TRBJ1-2, with D perhaps TRBD1 (5 bases). Looked up from germline, CDR1 is MNHEY and CDR2 is SMNVEV (reference sequence). The CDR3 runs 15 residues. CDR3 amino acids: CASSLGGSANYGYNF. CDR3 in DNA: TGTGCCAGCAGTTTGGGGGGTTCAGCTAACTATGGCTACAACTTC.

In its sample, this clonotype was seen many times. The V call is TRBV7-8, the J call TRBJ2-3, with TRBD2 as a possible D gene (5 bases). The germline V and J ends were trimmed by 3 bases and 4 bases, with 14 bases remaining between them. In germline, CDR1 is SGHVS, CDR2 FQNEAQ. The CDR3 totals 15 residues. CDR3 region: CASSFRETGADTQYF. DNA for the CDR3: TGTGCCAGCAGCTTTAGGGAAACCGGGGCAGATACGCAGTATTTT.

This clonotype appeared once. A much larger clone differs by one base, so this may be a read error. The chain uses TRBV6-5 and TRBJ2-7, with 11 bases identical to TRBD1. Germline CDR1 and CDR2: MNHEY and SVGAGI. The CDR3 has 15 residues. The CDR3: CASSDSGQGGYEQYF. The CDR3 DNA reads as TGTGCCAGCAGTGACTCGGGACAGGGGGGCTACGAGCAGTACTTC.

Details on this clonotype: This clone may be a read error of a much larger clone one base away. The chain uses TRBV2 and TRBJ1-2; 9 nucleotides align to TRBD1. Germline loops: CDR1 SNHLY, CDR2 FYNNEI. The CDR3 sequence is 14 residues long. V was pared by 9 bases and J by 4 bases, with 9 bases of the junction left unmatched. CDR3: CARTLGTGTYGYTF. The CDR3 coding sequence is TGTGCCAGGACCCTCGGGACAGGGACCTATGGCTACACCTTC.

As concerns this clonotype: One end of the junction fails to match germline, which may point to a read error. This chain links TRBV6-5 with TRBJ2-6, with D tentatively TRBD2 (6 bases). The CDR3 is made up of 17 amino acids. CDR1 is MNHEY and CDR2 is SVGAGI in the germline V gene. This CDR3 reads CASGYSRGSSGANVLTF. CDR3 DNA sequence: TGTGCCAGCGGTTACTCGCGGGGATCCTCTGGGGCCAACGTCCTGACTTTC.

Concerning this clonotype itself: Just one base apart from a much larger clone, this may be a read error. The chain has TRBV4-3 and TRBJ1-5, with D unresolved. This CDR3 has 15 residues. In germline, CDR1 is LGHNA, CDR2 YSLEER. CDR3 in DNA: TGCGCCAGCAGCAAAGATCGAGCGAGCAATCAGCCCCAGCATTTT. It encodes CASSKDRASNQPQHF.

This clonotype was detected a few times. This sequence joins TRBV7-6 and TRBJ2-5; D uncertain. V was cut by 0 bases and J by 5 bases, with 10 bases left in between. There are 14 residues in the CDR3. Germline CDR1 SGHVS, CDR2 FNYEAQ. This chain's CDR3 is CASSLAGRYETQYF. CDR3 sequence (DNA): TGTGCCAGCAGCTTAGCGGGCCGGTATGAGACCCAGTACTTC.

Concerning this clonotype itself: Germline and junction disagree at one end, which may indicate a read error. V usage is TRBV4-3 and J usage is TRBJ2-3, with a tentative D call TRBD1 (5 bases). Germline V gives CDR1 LGHNA, CDR2 YSLEER. The CDR3 is 17 amino acids. In nucleotides, the CDR3 is TGCGCCAGCAGCCAAGTTGGAAGGTATGGTGCCACAGGTACGCAGTATTTT. This codes for CASSQVGRYGATGTQYF.

Many counts were recorded for this clonotype. The CDR3 here is CASSPAGETQYF. Written as DNA, the CDR3 is TGTGCCAGCAGCCCAGCCGGAGAGACCCAGTACTTC. The chain uses TRBV9 and TRBJ2-5; D unclear. V was clipped by 4 bases and J by 4 bases, with 8 bases between them. Per the germline V gene, CDR1 is SGDLS and CDR2 is YYNGEE. The CDR3 extends over 12 amino acids.

This clonotype was seen only once. A read error may be the cause here, since a much bigger clone is one base away. The chain is built from TRBV29-1 and TRBJ2-7; no clear D gene. The CDR3 has 11 amino acids. Germline V gives CDR1 SQVTM, CDR2 ANQGSEA. The V and J ends lost 3 bases and 3 bases respectively, with 6 bases between them. DNA for the CDR3: TGCAGCGTTGAGAGATACTACGAGCAGTACTTC. It yields the protein CSVERYYEQYF.